The source of this T cell receptor beta chain is a study of shared T cell receptors in the human thymus. Only in-frame clones appear in the TCRdb table, and some are missing; sequencing was by immunoSEQ multiplex PCR. The table includes over 450,000 clones, about four fifths detected once. Trimming cost V 3 bases and J 5 bases; bases outside gene matches: 4. Germline CDR1 is SGHNT and CDR2 is YENEEA. The CDR3 spans 14 residues. This sample was also put to use in a study of human thymus T cells. That report adds: Resections obtained during corrective heart surgery supplied the thymus tissue. Related studies found that unrelated individuals share highly overlapping thymic repertoires.

The chain combines TRBV11-3 with TRBJ2-4; 7 bases line up with TRBD1. Sequences were obtained from thymocytes. The clonotype comes from a boy in the first two years of life with a congenital heart defect. This CDR3 reads CASSFRTGENIQYF. As DNA, the CDR3 is TGTGCCAGCAGCTTTCGGACAGGCGAAAACATTCAGTACTTC.